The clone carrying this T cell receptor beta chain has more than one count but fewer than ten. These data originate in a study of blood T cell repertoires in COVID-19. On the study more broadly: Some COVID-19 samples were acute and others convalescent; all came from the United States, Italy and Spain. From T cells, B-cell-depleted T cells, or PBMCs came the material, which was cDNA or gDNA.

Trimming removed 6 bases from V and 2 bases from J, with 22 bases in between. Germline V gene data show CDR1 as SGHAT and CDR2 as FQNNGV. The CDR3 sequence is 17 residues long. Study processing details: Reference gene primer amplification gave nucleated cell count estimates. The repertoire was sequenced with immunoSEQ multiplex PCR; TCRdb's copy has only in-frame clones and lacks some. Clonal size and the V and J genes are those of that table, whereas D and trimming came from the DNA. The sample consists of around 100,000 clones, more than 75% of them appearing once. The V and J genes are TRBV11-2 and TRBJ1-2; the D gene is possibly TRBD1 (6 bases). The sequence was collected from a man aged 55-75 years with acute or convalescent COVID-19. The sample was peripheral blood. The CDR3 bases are TGTGCCAGCAGACTAGGGGGATTGGGCAGAAAGAACTATGGCTACACCTTC. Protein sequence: CASRLGGLGRKNYGYTF.